The T cell receptor beta chain under discussion was sequenced for a study of CD8+CD57+ T cells in acquired aplastic anemia. Study-level information: Sorted cells (CD4+ and CD8+) yielded DNA amounts that averaged about 3.1 ug.

It was patients with CD8+CD57+ cell expansion by flow cytometry who were chosen for sequencing. Every patient was diagnosed with severe acquired aplastic anemia. Patients were untreated when blood was sampled. For CDR3 and TCR beta VDJ profiling, genomic DNA was the template used. MiXCR was run by TCRdb on the reads, yielding one entry per CDR3 protein. The data show approximately 200,000 distinct CDR3 sequences, with under 55% seen just once and roughly 21% held by the top ten. This CDR3 comprises 16 residues. V lost 1 base and J 3 bases, leaving 15 bases between the germline ends. CDR1 is SGHTA, CDR2 FQGNSA, per germline.

The TCR sequence derives from a human donor with aplastic anemia. The sequenced material came from sorted CD4+, CD8+, or CD8+CD57+ T cells (not recorded which) from PBMCs. The chain combines TRBV7-2 with TRBJ2-5, with D perhaps TRBD2 (7 bases). CDR3 sequence (DNA): TGTGCCAGCAGCTTAGGGGGCGGGGAGGGGGAAGAGACCCAGTACTTC. Residues: CASSLGGGEGEETQYF.